Sequencing of this T cell receptor (beta chain) was carried out in a study of CD8+ T cells in alopecia areata. Across the study: Disease severity was quantified as SALT score of affected scalp area.

Treatment indicated: oral pan-JAK inhibitor, 5-10 mg twice daily. Alopecia areata patients provided lesional scalp punch biopsies and peripheral blood. Investigators isolated RNA and reverse transcribed it into cDNA to act as the sequencing template. TCRdb's copy holds only in-frame clones and misses some; the assay was immunoSEQ multiplex PCR. The table shows 200,000 to 250,000 clones, with around three fifths occurring only once. The CDR3 has 13 residues. The V gene's germline CDR1 is MGHDK and CDR2 SYGVNS. V gave up 3 bases and J gave up 7 bases; unmatched junction bases: 3. The starting material was CD4+ T cells sorted from blood, obtained at week 4, from a patient treated with tofacitinib. The receptor's source is a human donor with alopecia areata. The rearrangement links TRBV25-1 to TRBJ1-5; 7 positions match TRBD1. The CDR3 is CASSETGSQPQHF. CDR3 bases: TGTGCCAGCAGTGAGACAGGGAGCCAGCCCCAGCATTTT.